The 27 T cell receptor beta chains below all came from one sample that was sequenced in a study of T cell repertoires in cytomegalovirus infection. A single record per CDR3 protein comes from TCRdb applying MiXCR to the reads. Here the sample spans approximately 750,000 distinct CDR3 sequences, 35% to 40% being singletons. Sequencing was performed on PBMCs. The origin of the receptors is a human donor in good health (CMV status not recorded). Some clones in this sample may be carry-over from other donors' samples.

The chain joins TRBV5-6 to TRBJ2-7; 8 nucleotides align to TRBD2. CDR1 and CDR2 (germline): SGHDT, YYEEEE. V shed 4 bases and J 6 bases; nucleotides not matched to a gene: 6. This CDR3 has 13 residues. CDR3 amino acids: CASSESGGVEQYF. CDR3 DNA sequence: TGTGCCAGCAGCGAGAGCGGGGGTGTCGAGCAGTACTTC.

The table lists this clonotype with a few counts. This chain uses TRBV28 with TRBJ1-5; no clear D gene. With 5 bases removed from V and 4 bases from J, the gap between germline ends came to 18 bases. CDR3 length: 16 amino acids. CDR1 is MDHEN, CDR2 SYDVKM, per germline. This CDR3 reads CASSISLSDNNQPQHF. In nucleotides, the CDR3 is TGTGCCAGCAGTATATCTTTGTCTGATAATAATCAGCCCCAGCATTTT.

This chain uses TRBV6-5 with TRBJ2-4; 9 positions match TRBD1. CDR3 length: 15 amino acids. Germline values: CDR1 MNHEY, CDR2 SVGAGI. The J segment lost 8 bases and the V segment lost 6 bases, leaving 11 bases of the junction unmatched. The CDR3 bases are TGTGCCAGCAGCCAAGGGACAGGGCCCGGGGACATTCAGTACTTC. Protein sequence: CASSQGTGPGDIQYF.

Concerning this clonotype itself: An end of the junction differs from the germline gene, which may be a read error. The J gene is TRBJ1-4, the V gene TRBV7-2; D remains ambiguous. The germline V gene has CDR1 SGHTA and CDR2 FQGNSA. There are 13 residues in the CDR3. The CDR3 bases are TGTGCCAGCAGCTTAGGGGGTTGGGAAAAACGGTTTTTT. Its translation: CASSLGGWEKRFF.

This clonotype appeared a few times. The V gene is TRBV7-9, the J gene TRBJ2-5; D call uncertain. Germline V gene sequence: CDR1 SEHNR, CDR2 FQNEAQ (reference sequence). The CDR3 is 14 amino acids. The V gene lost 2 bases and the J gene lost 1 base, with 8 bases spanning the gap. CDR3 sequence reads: CASSLSAGQETQYF. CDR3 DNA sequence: TGTGCCAGCAGCTTATCGGCCGGCCAAGAGACCCAGTACTTC. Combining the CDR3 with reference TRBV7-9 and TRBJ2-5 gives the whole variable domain DTGVSQNPRHKITKRGQNVTFRCDPISEHNRLYWYRQTLGQGPEFLTYFQNEAQLEKSRLLSDRFSAERPKGSFSTLEIQRTEQGDSAMYLCASSLSAGQETQYFGPGTRLLVL.

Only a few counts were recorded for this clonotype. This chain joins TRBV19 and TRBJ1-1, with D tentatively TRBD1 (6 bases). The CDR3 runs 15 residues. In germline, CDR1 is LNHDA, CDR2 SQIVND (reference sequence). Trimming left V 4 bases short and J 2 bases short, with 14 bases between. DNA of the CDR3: TGTGCCAGTAGTACCCCGACAGGAACCAACACTGAAGCTTTCTTT. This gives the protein CASSTPTGTNTEAFF.

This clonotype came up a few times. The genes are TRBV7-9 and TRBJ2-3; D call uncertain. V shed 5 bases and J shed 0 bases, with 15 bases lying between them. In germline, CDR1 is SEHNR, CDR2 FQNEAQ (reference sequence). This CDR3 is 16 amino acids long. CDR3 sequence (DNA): TGTGCCAGCAGCCCGACCTCGTGGGCTAGCACAGATACGCAGTATTTT. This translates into CASSPTSWASTDTQYF.

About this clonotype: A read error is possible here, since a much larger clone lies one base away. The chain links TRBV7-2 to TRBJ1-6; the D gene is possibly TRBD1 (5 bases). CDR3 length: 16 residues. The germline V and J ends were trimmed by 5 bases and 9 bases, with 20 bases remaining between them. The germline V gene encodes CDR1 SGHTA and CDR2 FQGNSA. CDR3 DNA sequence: TGTGCCAGCAGCCGCACCTTGACAGTGGGTGGTTCACCCCTCCACTTT. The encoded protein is CASSRTLTVGGSPLHF.

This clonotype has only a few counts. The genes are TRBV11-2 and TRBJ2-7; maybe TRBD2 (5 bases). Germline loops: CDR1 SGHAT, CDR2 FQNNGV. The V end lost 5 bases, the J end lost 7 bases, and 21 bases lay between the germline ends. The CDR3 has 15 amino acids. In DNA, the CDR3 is TGTGCCAGCAGCAGCCAACCTGGCGGACTTTCGGAGCAGTACTTC. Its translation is CASSSQPGGLSEQYF.

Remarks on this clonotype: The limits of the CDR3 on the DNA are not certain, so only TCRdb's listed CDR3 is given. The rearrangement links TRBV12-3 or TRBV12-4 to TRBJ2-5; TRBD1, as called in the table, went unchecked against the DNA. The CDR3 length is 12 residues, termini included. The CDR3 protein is CASSSTSGGQYF.

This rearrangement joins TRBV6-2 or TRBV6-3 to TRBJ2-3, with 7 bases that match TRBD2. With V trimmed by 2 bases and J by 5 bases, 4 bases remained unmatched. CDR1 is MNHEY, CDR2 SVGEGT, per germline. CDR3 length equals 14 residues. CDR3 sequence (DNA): TGTGCCAGCAGTTACGGCGGGAGTGGAGATACGCAGTATTTT. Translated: CASSYGGSGDTQYF.

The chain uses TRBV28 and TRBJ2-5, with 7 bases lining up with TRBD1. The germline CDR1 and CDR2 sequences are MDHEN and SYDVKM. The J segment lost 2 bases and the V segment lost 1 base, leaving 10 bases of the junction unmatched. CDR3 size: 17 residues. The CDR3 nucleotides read TGTGCCAGCAGTTTATATTCCGGACCGGGACAGCAAGAGACCCAGTACTTC. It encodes CASSLYSGPGQQETQYF.

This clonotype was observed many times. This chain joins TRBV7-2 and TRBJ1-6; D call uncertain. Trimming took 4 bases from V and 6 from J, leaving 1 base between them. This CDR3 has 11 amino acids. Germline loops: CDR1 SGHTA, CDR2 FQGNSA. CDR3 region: CASSSNSPLHF. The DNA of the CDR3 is TGTGCCAGCAGCTCTAATTCACCCCTCCACTTT.

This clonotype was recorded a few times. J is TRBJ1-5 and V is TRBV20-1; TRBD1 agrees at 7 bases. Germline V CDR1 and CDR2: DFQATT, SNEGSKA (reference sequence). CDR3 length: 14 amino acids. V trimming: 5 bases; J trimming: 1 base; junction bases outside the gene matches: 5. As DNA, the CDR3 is TGCAGTGCTTCGACAGGGATGAGCAATCAGCCCCAGCATTTT. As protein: CSASTGMSNQPQHF.

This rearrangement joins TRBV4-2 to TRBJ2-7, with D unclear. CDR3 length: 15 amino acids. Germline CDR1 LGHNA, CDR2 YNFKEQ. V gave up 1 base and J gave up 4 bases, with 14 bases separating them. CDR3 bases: TGTGCCAGCAGCCAAGGGGTGTCAGGAAGTTACGAGCAGTACTTC. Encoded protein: CASSQGVSGSYEQYF.

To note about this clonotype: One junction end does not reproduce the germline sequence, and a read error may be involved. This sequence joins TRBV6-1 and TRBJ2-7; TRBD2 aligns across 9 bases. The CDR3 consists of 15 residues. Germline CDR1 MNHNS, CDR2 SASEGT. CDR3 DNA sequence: TGTGCCAGCATTGAAAGCGGGGGGCGCCCCTACGAGCAGTACTTC. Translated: CASIESGGRPYEQYF.

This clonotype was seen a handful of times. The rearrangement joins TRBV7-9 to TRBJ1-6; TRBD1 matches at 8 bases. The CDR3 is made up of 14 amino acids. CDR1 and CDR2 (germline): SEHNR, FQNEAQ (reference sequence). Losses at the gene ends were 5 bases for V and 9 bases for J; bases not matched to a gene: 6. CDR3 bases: TGTGCCAGCAGCGGACAGGGTTTTCGTTCACCCCTCCACTTT. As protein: CASSGQGFRSPLHF.

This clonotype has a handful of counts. The CDR3 DNA reads as TGTGCCAGCAGGCAATACCGGGACAGGGCAAGTTACGAGCAGTACTTC. Its translation: CASRQYRDRASYEQYF. The chain links TRBV2 to TRBJ2-7; 9 nucleotides align to TRBD1. J gave up 4 bases and V 6 bases, and 13 bases lay outside the gene matches. Germline V CDR1 and CDR2: SNHLY, FYNNEI. The CDR3 extends over 16 amino acids.

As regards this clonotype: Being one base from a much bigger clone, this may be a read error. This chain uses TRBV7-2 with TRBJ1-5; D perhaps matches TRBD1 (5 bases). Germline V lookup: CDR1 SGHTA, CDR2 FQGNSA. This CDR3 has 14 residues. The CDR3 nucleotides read TGTGCCGGCAGCTTAAAGCCAGGGCCGCAGCCCCAGCATTTT. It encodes CAGSLKPGPQPQHF.

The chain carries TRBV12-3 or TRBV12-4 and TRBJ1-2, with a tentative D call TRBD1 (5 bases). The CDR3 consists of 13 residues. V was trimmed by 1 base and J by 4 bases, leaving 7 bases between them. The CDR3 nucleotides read TGTGCCAGCAGTTTAGAGCAGGGCTATGGCTACACCTTC. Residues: CASSLEQGYGYTF.

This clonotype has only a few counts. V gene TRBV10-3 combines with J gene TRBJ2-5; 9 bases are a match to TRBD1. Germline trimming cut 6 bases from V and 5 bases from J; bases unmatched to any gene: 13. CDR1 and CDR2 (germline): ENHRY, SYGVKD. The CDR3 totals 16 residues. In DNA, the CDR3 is TGTGCCATCAGCGCGACATTACAGGGGGCTCAGGAGACCCAGTACTTC. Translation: CAISATLQGAQETQYF.

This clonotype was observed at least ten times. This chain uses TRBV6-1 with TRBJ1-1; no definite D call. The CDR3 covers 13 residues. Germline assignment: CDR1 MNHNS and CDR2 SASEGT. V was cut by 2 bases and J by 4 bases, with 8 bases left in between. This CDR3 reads CASSEQVTTEAFF. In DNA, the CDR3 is TGTGCCAGCAGTGAACAGGTAACCACTGAAGCTTTCTTT.

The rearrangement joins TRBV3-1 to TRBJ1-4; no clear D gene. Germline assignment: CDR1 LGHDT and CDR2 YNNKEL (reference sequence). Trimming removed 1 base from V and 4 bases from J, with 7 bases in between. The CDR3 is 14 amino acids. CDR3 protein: CASSQGAFNEKLFF. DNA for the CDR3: TGTGCCAGCAGCCAAGGCGCTTTTAATGAAAAACTGTTTTTT. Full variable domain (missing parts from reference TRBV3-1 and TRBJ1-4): DTAVSQTPKYLVTQMGNDKSIKCEQNLGHDTMYWYKQDSKKFLKIMFSYNNKELIINETVPNRFSPKSPDKAHLNLHINSLELGDSAVYFCASSQGAFNEKLFFGSGTQLSVL.

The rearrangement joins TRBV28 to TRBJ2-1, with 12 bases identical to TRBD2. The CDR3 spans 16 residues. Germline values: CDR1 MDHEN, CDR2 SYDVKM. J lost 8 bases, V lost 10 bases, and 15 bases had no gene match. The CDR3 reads CAISQGLAGYGDEQFF. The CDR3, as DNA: TGTGCCATAAGCCAAGGACTAGCGGGATATGGAGATGAGCAGTTCTTC.

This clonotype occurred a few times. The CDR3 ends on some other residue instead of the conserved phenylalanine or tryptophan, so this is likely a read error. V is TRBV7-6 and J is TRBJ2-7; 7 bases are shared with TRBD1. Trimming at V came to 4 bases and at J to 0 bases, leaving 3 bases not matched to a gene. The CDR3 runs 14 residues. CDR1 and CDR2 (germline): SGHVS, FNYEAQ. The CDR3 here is CASSSRDSSYEQYL. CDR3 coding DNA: TGTGCCAGCAGCTCCCGGGACAGCTCCTACGAGCAGTACTTA.

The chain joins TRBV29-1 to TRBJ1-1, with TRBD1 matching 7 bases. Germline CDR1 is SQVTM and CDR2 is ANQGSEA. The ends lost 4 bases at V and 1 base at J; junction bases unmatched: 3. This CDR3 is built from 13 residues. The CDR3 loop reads CSVGRGGNTEAFF. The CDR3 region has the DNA TGCAGCGTTGGCAGGGGGGGGAACACTGAAGCTTTCTTT.

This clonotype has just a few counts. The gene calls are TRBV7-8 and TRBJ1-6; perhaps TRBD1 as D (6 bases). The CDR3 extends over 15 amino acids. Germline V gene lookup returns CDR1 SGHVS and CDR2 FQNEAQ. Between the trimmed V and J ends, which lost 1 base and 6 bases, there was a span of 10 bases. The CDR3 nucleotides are TGTGCCAGCAGCTTAGGGGGGGCCCCTAATTCACCCCTCCACTTT. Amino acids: CASSLGGAPNSPLHF.